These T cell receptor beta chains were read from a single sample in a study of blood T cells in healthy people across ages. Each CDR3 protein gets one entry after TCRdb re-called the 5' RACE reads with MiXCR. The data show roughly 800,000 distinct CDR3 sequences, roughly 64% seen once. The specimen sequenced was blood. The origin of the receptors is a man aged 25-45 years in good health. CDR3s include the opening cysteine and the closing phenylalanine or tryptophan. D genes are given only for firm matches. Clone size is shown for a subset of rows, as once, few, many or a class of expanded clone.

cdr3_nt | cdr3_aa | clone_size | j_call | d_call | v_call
TGTGCCAGCAGCTTATGGAGTGGGGTAGCATCAGATACGCAGTATTTT | CASSLWSGVASDTQYF | NA | TRBJ2-3 | NA | TRBV7-9
TGTGCCAGCAGCTTGCTAGCAAGGAATGAGCAGTACTTC | CASSLLARNEQYF | NA | TRBJ2-7 | NA | TRBV7-2
TGCAGTGCTGGCAGGACTAGCGGAAAATACGAGCAGTACTTC | CSAGRTSGKYEQYF | NA | TRBJ2-7 | TRBD2 | TRBV20-1
TGTGCCAGCAGCTCCAGGGGAGAGGACAATGAGCAGTTCTTC | CASSSRGEDNEQFF | once | TRBJ2-1 | NA | TRBV7-9
TGTGCCAGCAGCTTCGGCTCAGGGGTGGATGAGCAGTTCTTC | CASSFGSGVDEQFF | NA | TRBJ2-1 | NA | TRBV11-2
TGTGCCACCAGCAGCTCAGGGCCCCCAGATACGCAGTATTTT | CATSSSGPPDTQYF | NA | TRBJ2-3 | NA | TRBV15
TGTGCCAGCAGTACGGGCCCTGGGCGCGAGCAGTACTTC | CASSTGPGREQYF | NA | TRBJ2-7 | NA | TRBV6-5
TGCGCCAGCAGCTCGCGCCGGACAGGCGAGCACAATGAGCAGTTCTTC | CASSSRRTGEHNEQFF | NA | TRBJ2-1 | TRBD1 | TRBV5-1
TGCAGCGTCGGGACTGCCATAGGGTTCTACAATGAGCAGTTCTTC | CSVGTAIGFYNEQFF | NA | TRBJ2-1 | NA | TRBV29-1
TGCAGTGCTAGACCCCGGAGCAGCACAGATACGCAGTATTTT | CSARPRSSTDTQYF | NA | TRBJ2-3 | NA | TRBV20-1
TGCAGTGCTCCCTCTGCACTAGCGGGCGACAATGAGCAGTTCTTC | CSAPSALAGDNEQFF | NA | TRBJ2-1 | TRBD2 | TRBV20-1
TGTGCCAGCAGTATGTGGGCTTCTGGGGCCAACGTCCTGACTTTC | CASSMWASGANVLTF | NA | TRBJ2-6 | NA | TRBV2
TGCGCCAGCAGCTGGGACGGGGACAATGAGCAGTTCTTC | CASSWDGDNEQFF | few | TRBJ2-1 | NA | TRBV5-1
TGTGCCATCAGTGAAAGGGGGGTCACCTACAATGAGCAGTTCTTC | CAISERGVTYNEQFF | NA | TRBJ2-1 | NA | TRBV10-3
TGCAGTGCTACTCGTCCTGCGACAGGGAACACCGGGGAGCTGTTTTTT | CSATRPATGNTGELFF | NA | TRBJ2-2 | NA | TRBV20-1
TGTGCCAGCAGCGGCGGCACCAACAATCAGCCCCAGCATTTT | CASSGGTNNQPQHF | NA | TRBJ1-5 | NA | TRBV9
TGCAGCGTTCATAAGGGACAGGGGTACGAGCAGTACTTC | CSVHKGQGYEQYF | once | TRBJ2-7 | TRBD1 | TRBV29-1
TGCGCCAGCGGTCTTGAAGCGGGGTTGGGTGAGCAGTACTTC | CASGLEAGLGEQYF | NA | TRBJ2-5 | TRBD2 | TRBV5-1
TGTGCCAGCAGCCCGGGACAGGGGGCTGGTTACGAGCAGTACTTC | CASSPGQGAGYEQYF | NA | TRBJ2-7 | TRBD1 | TRBV7-6
TGCAGCGTTGAAGATTCTACGTACGAGCAGTACTTC | CSVEDSTYEQYF | NA | TRBJ2-7 | NA | TRBV29-1
TGCAGTGCTAGGGAGGGACAGATGATACAAGAGACCCAGTACTTC | CSAREGQMIQETQYF | NA | TRBJ2-5 | NA | TRBV20-1
TGTGCCAGCAGTCGGAGGAATGAGCAGTTCTTC | CASSRRNEQFF | NA | TRBJ2-1 | NA | TRBV12-3/TRBV12-4
TGCAGCGTCCATGATGGCCGATTACTCTATGGCTACACCTTC | CSVHDGRLLYGYTF | NA | TRBJ1-2 | NA | TRBV29-1
TGTGCCAGCATCCACGGGGCGGGAGGAGACTACGAGCAGTACTTC | CASIHGAGGDYEQYF | few | TRBJ2-7 | TRBD2 | TRBV6-5
TGCAGTGTCCCGGGACTAGCGGGAGACCAGTACGAGCAGTACTTC | CSVPGLAGDQYEQYF | NA | TRBJ2-7 | TRBD2 | TRBV20-1
TGCAGCGTTGCGGACACGATTAACTATGGCTACACCTTC | CSVADTINYGYTF | once | TRBJ1-2 | NA | TRBV29-1
TGTGCCACGGTCACAGGGAAGGGGGATGGCTACACCTTC | CATVTGKGDGYTF | NA | TRBJ1-2 | NA | TRBV10-3
TGTGCCAGCAGTTTGGAGGGGTGGAACCAGCCCCAGCATTTT | CASSLEGWNQPQHF | NA | TRBJ1-5 | NA | TRBV28
TGTGCCAGCAGCGTAACCTTACGGGATGAGCAGTTCTTC | CASSVTLRDEQFF | NA | TRBJ2-1 | NA | TRBV9
TGTGCCAGCAGTGACCCCTCGTCGCCAGGAGGGAATGAGCAGTTCTTC | CASSDPSSPGGNEQFF | few | TRBJ2-1 | NA | TRBV25-1
TGTGCTAGTGGCAAAGGCGGCTCTATAAATGAGCAGTTCTTC | CASGKGGSINEQFF | NA | TRBJ2-1 | NA | TRBV12-5
TGTGCCAGCAGTTACTCGAGGGAGGGGACTAGCGTCTACAATGAGCAGTTCTTC | CASSYSREGTSVYNEQFF | NA | TRBJ2-1 | TRBD2 | TRBV6-2/TRBV6-3
TGTGCCAGCAGTTTCGGGCCCCACTACGAGCAGTACTTC | CASSFGPHYEQYF | NA | TRBJ2-7 | NA | TRBV27
TGCGCCAGCAGCCAAGAGGGCTCTAGGTCGGAGCAGTTCTTC | CASSQEGSRSEQFF | NA | TRBJ2-1 | NA | TRBV4-1
TGTGCCACCAGTTCCGCGGGTACAACTGGCTACACCTTC | CATSSAGTTGYTF | NA | TRBJ1-2 | NA | TRBV24-1
TGTGCCAGCAGCCAAGGGACCAGGGAAGGTGGCTACACCTTC | CASSQGTREGGYTF | NA | TRBJ1-2 | NA | TRBV4-2
TGTGCCAGCAGCCTGACCGGACAGGCAACTGAAGCTTTCTTT | CASSLTGQATEAFF | NA | TRBJ1-1 | TRBD1 | TRBV6-1
TGCAGTGCTAGTGGGGGGGGTATTGAGCAGTTCTTC | CSASGGGIEQFF | few | TRBJ2-1 | TRBD2 | TRBV20-1
TGCAGTGCTAGAGGGCCACTCCGACAGGGAAGCACAGATACGCAGTATTTT | CSARGPLRQGSTDTQYF | NA | TRBJ2-3 | TRBD1 | TRBV20-1
TGTGCCAGCAGTTACGGGACAGCCCCCGGACATAGCAATCAGCCCCAGCATTTT | CASSYGTAPGHSNQPQHF | NA | TRBJ1-5 | TRBD1 | TRBV6-5
TGTGCCAGCAGCGGCCAGGAGACCAACTATGGCTACACCTTC | CASSGQETNYGYTF | NA | TRBJ1-2 | NA | TRBV9
TGTGCCAGCAGTCTCAGGACAGGATCACAAGAGACCCAGTACTTC | CASSLRTGSQETQYF | NA | TRBJ2-5 | TRBD1 | TRBV14
TGTGCCAGCACCTCACGACCTCCCGAGCAGTACTTC | CASTSRPPEQYF | NA | TRBJ2-7 | NA | TRBV6-2/TRBV6-3
TGTGCCAGCGATTGGATGCCTCAGCCCCAGCATTTT | CASDWMPQPQHF | NA | TRBJ1-5 | NA | TRBV6-6
TGCGCCAGCAGCCCCGCTCATATTGTCGGGAGTGGAGAGACCCAGTACTTC | CASSPAHIVGSGETQYF | once | TRBJ2-5 | NA | TRBV5-1
TGTGCCAGCAGCCCCCCGGTGGGCAGCTGGAATGAGCAGTTCTTC | CASSPPVGSWNEQFF | NA | TRBJ2-1 | NA | TRBV9
TGTGCCAGCAGCTTCTTCCTGGGCAGGGGCAATGAGCAGTTCTTC | CASSFFLGRGNEQFF | NA | TRBJ2-1 | NA | TRBV7-2
TGCAGTGCTAGAGATCCCAGCGGGAGCTACAATGAGCAGTACTTC | CSARDPSGSYNEQYF | NA | TRBJ2-4 | TRBD2 | TRBV20-1
TGTGCCAGCACTCGGCCGGGGACCTACGAGCAGTACTTC | CASTRPGTYEQYF | NA | TRBJ2-7 | NA | TRBV7-9
TGCAGCGGCAAAAGGGGGGGGGCCGGAGAGCAGTTCTTC | CSGKRGGAGEQFF | NA | TRBJ2-1 | NA | TRBV29-1
TGTGCCGTAAAGCGGTTTAACTATGGCTACACCTTC | CAVKRFNYGYTF | NA | TRBJ1-2 | NA | TRBV6-5
TGCAGCGTGGGGTCCATTGTGGACAGTGAGCAGTTCTTC | CSVGSIVDSEQFF | once | TRBJ2-1 | NA | TRBV29-1
TGCAGTGCTAGTGGCTACAGCTCCTACAATGAGCAGTACTTC | CSASGYSSYNEQYF | NA | TRBJ2-7 | NA | TRBV20-1
TGTGCCACCAGGAAGGGGACAGGGGCGGGTTATGAGCAGTTCTTC | CATRKGTGAGYEQFF | NA | TRBJ2-1 | TRBD1 | TRBV15
TGTGCCAGCAGCTTAGGGAGTACAGTGACGGTGGAGACCCAGTACTTC | CASSLGSTVTVETQYF | few | TRBJ2-5 | NA | TRBV7-9